This TCR beta chain emerged from a study of T cell changes during pregnancy in multiple sclerosis. This CDR3 is built from 15 residues. Germline V CDR1 and CDR2: KGHSH, LQKENI. J lost 8 bases, V lost 1 base, and 10 bases had no gene match. The table came from immunoSEQ multiplex PCR; TCRdb's copy has only in-frame clones and leaves some out. This sample has 80,000 to 100,000 clones, with 75% to 95% found just once. The source of this sequence is a female donor in good health, enrolled as a control in a pregnancy study. The specimen comprised peripheral blood, sampled in the second trimester of pregnancy. The chain has TRBV18 and TRBJ1-2, with 7 bases matching TRBD1. The CDR3 bases are TGTGCCAGCTCACCACAGGGGGCGATGGCCGGCGGCTACACCTTC. Encoded protein: CASSPQGAMAGGYTF.